Following are 16 T cell receptor beta chains from one sample sequenced in a study of regulatory T cells in long-lasting Graves disease. Time point reported: persistent/refractory GD, antithyroid drugs over 5 years with positive TRAb. The TCR library was made from RNA extracted from PBMCs. Arm-PCR of CDR3 regions with iRepertoire HTBI primers generated TCR beta libraries. A single record per CDR3 protein comes from TCRdb applying MiXCR to the multiplex PCR reads. The sample contains about half a million distinct CDR3 sequences, around a fifth of which appear only once. The specimen was peripheral blood mononuclear cells (PBMCs), collected when the disease was refractory, from a patient treated with antithyroid drugs. These TCRs come from a female donor with Graves disease.

This clonotype was seen many times. This sequence joins TRBV19 and TRBJ1-1; 9 bases agree with TRBD1. Looked up from germline, CDR1 is LNHDA and CDR2 is SQIVND (reference sequence). With V trimmed by 5 bases and J by 6 bases, 10 bases remained unmatched. The CDR3 spans 15 residues. The DNA of the CDR3 is TGTGCCAGTAGTTCTGACAGGGGGAGGGTTTCTGAAGCTTTCTTT. This codes for CASSSDRGRVSEAFF. The whole variable domain, remainder taken from reference TRBV19 and TRBJ1-1, is DGGITQSPKYLFRKEGQNVTLSCEQNLNHDAMYWYRQDPGQGLRLIYYSQIVNDFQKGDIAEGYSVSREKKESFPLTVTSAQKNPTAFYLCASSSDRGRVSEAFFGQGTRLTVV.

The CDR3 DNA follows: TGTGCCTGGAGTATCCAGGGAGGGATAGGGAAGCCCCAGCATTTT. Translation gives CAWSIQGGIGKPQHF. This chain links TRBV30 with TRBJ1-5, with D possibly being TRBD1 (5 bases). The CDR3 runs to 15 residues. The V gene lost 2 bases and the J gene lost 8 bases, with 19 bases spanning the gap. Per the germline V gene, CDR1 is GTSNPN and CDR2 is SVGIG (reference sequence). Full variable domain (missing parts from reference TRBV30 and TRBJ1-5): SQTIHQWPATLVQPVGSPLSLECTVEGTSNPNLYWYRQAAGRGLQLLFYSVGIGQISSEVPQNLSASRPQDRQFILSSKKLLLSDSGFYLCAWSIQGGIGKPQHFGDGTRLSIL.

The sample holds a few counts of this clonotype. The V call is TRBV28, the J call TRBJ2-2; D is undetermined. The CDR3 length is 13 residues. With 5 bases removed from V and 4 bases from J, the gap between germline ends came to 8 bases. Per germline, CDR1 MDHEN and CDR2 SYDVKM. CDR3 sequence reads: CASSKYLTGELFF. The CDR3 DNA is TGTGCCAGCAGTAAATACCTCACCGGGGAGCTGTTTTTT.

This chain joins TRBV19 and TRBJ2-2, with 8 positions matching TRBD1. The CDR3 has 16 amino acids. V gave up 4 bases and J gave up 7 bases; unmatched junction bases: 11. Germline V gene sequence: CDR1 LNHDA, CDR2 SQIVND (reference sequence). The chain's CDR3 is CASSTERTGTFGELFF. CDR3 nucleotide sequence: TGTGCCAGTAGTACGGAGAGGACAGGGACGTTCGGGGAGCTGTTTTTT.

This clonotype was detected ten times or more. The chain joins TRBV19 to TRBJ2-7; D is uncertain. The CDR3 consists of 14 residues. Germline-derived CDR1 and CDR2 are LNHDA and SQIVND (reference sequence). Trimming took 10 bases from V and 3 from J, leaving 19 bases between them. As DNA, the CDR3 is TGTGCCACCGCCCCCTTGGGTGCCGACTACGAGCAGTACTTC. Translated: CATAPLGADYEQYF.

V is TRBV29-1 and J is TRBJ2-7, with 7 nucleotides matching TRBD1. Germline V gene sequence: CDR1 SQVTM, CDR2 ANQGSEA. The CDR3 consists of 12 residues. Trimming removed 5 bases from V and 1 base from J; junction bases left unmatched: 2. Here the CDR3 reads CSVLGQSYEQYF. Here the CDR3 DNA reads TGCAGCGTTTTGGGACAGTCCTACGAGCAGTACTTC.

This clonotype was detected only a few times. The chain carries TRBV7-2 and TRBJ2-7, with 9 bases identical to TRBD1. This CDR3 contains 18 residues. Germline V CDR1 and CDR2: SGHTA, FQGNSA. The V gene end was trimmed by 5 bases and the J gene end by 1 base; junction bases not matched to a gene: 15. CDR3 nucleotide sequence: TGTGCCAGCAGCATTAGAGCGTCCGACAGGGGGGCTTCCTACGAGCAGTACTTC. Encoded protein: CASSIRASDRGASYEQYF.

This clonotype has more than one count but fewer than ten. This chain joins TRBV5-1 and TRBJ2-7, with 7 bases fitting TRBD1. The CDR3 consists of 15 residues. Germline V CDR1 and CDR2: SGHRS, YFSETQ. Trimming cost V 0 bases and J 0 bases; bases outside gene matches: 3. CDR3: CASSLAWDSSYEQYF. The DNA of the CDR3 is TGCGCCAGCAGCTTGGCATGGGACAGCTCCTACGAGCAGTACTTC.

This clonotype was seen repeatedly, ten times or more. The chain couples TRBV7-2 to TRBJ2-5; 7 bases are shared with TRBD2. CDR1 is SGHTA and CDR2 is FQGNSA in the germline V gene. V lost 1 base to trimming and J lost 0 bases; unmatched junction nucleotides: 5. CDR3 size: 16 residues. The CDR3 nucleotides read TGTGCCAGCAGCTTAGGTCCAGCGGGAAACCAAGAGACCCAGTACTTC. This sequence encodes CASSLGPAGNQETQYF.

The J gene is TRBJ2-7, the V gene TRBV5-1; possible D gene TRBD1, 6 bases. The V and J ends lost 4 bases and 6 bases respectively, with 14 bases between them. Germline assignment: CDR1 SGHRS and CDR2 YFSETQ. The CDR3 totals 13 residues. CDR3 loop: CASSINRDAEQYF. In DNA, the CDR3 is TGCGCCAGCAGCATAAACAGGGACGCCGAGCAGTACTTC.

This clonotype appeared a single time. An end of the junction does not agree with germline; a read error may underlie this. The V call is TRBV18, the J call TRBJ2-7; tentative D call: TRBD1 (6 bases). The CDR3 length is 15 residues. Germline V CDR1 and CDR2: KGHSH, LQKENI. The CDR3 nucleotides are TGTGCCGGCTCACCGACAGGTACGAACACCTACGAGCAGTACTTC. Residues: CAGSPTGTNTYEQYF. Looking up the rest from reference TRBV18 and TRBJ2-7 gives the full variable domain: NAGVMQNPRHLVRRRGQEARLRCSPMKGHSHVYWYRQLPEEGLKFMVYLQKENIIDESGMPKERFSAEFPKEGPSILRIQQVVRGDSAAYFCAGSPTGTNTYEQYFGPGTRLTVT.

This clonotype was detected only once. The chain is built from TRBV15 and TRBJ2-3; no clear D. The germline V and J ends were trimmed by 3 bases and 3 bases, with 7 bases remaining between them. Germline CDR1 reads LNHNV; CDR2 reads YYDKDF (reference sequence). This CDR3 has 13 residues. CDR3 sequence: CATSRDGTDTQYF. The CDR3 DNA follows: TGTGCCACCAGCAGGGATGGTACAGATACGCAGTATTTT. Full variable domain (remainder filled in from reference TRBV15 and TRBJ2-3): DAMVIQNPRYQVTQFGKPVTLSCSQTLNHNVMYWYQQKSSQAPKLLFHYYDKDFNNEADTPDNFQSRRPNTSFCFLDIRSPGLGDTAMYLCATSRDGTDTQYFGPGTRLTVL.

The chain is built from TRBV19 and TRBJ1-3; D remains ambiguous. CDR1 and CDR2 from the germline V gene are LNHDA and SQIVND (reference sequence). The CDR3 length is 11 residues. Between the trimmed V and J ends, which lost 8 bases and 3 bases, there was a span of 5 bases. The CDR3 protein is CASQVGNTIYF. The CDR3 DNA follows: TGTGCCAGTCAGGTTGGAAACACCATATATTTT.

This clonotype was picked up many times. The J gene is TRBJ1-2, the V gene TRBV6-1, with D perhaps TRBD1 (5 bases). Trimming removed 8 bases at V and 8 bases at J, with 18 bases between. The CDR3 loop spans 13 amino acids. Per germline, CDR1 MNHNS and CDR2 SASEGT. CDR3 in DNA: TGTGCCAGCCAGGCCAGGGAAGATGAAGGCTACACCTTC. It translates to CASQAREDEGYTF.

The chain joins TRBV27 to TRBJ1-6; D is unresolved. Trimming took off 8 bases at V and 7 bases at J, with 12 bases between the two ends. The CDR3 length is 13 residues. Germline V gene data show CDR1 as MNHEY and CDR2 as SMNVEV (reference sequence). CDR3 coding DNA: TGTGCCAGCCAAACGAGAGGGAATTCACCCCTCCACTTT. It specifies CASQTRGNSPLHF.

The genes are TRBV20-1 and TRBJ2-7; 7 nucleotides line up with TRBD1. The CDR3 runs to 14 residues. CDR1 and CDR2 (germline): DFQATT, SNEGSKA (reference sequence). J lost 2 bases, V lost 3 bases, and 7 bases had no gene match. CDR3 in DNA: TGCAGTGCTAGGGGGGACAGTCAGACCTACGAGCAGTACTTC. Protein: CSARGDSQTYEQYF.